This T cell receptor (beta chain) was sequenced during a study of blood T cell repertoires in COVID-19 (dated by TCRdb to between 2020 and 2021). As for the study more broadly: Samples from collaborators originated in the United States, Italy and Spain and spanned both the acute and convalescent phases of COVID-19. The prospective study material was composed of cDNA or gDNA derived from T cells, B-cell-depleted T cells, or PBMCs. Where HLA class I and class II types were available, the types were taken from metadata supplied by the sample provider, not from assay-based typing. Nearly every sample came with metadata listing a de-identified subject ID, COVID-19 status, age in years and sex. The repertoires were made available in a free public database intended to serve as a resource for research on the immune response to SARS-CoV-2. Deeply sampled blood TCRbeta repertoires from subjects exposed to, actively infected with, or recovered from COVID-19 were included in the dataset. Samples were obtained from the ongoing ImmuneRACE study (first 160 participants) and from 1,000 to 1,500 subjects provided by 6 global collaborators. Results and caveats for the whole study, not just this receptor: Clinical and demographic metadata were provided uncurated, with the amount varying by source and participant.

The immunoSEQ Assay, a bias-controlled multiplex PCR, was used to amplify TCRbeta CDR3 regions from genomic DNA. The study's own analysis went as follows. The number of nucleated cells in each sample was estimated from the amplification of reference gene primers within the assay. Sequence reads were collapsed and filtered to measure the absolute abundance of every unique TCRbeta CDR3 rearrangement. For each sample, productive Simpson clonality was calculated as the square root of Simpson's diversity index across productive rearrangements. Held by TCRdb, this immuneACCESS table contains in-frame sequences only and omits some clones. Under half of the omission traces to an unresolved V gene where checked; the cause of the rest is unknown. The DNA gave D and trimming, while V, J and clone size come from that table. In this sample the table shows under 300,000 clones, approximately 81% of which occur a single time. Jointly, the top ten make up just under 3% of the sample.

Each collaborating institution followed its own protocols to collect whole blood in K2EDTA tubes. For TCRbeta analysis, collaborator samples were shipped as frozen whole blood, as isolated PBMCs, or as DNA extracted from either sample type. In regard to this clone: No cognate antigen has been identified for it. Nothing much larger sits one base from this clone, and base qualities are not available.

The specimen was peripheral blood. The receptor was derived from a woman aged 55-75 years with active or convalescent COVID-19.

The base sequence is TGTGCCAGCAGTAGTCCCCCACCCGAGACTGAAGCTTTCTTT. Translated, this gives CASSSPPPETEAFF. The rearranged chain carries TRBV25-1 and TRBJ1-1; no D gene is confidently identified. Deletion took 5 bases off V and 5 bases off J, with a span of 15 bases between the germline ends. As encoded in the germline V gene, CDR1 is MGHDK while CDR2 is SYGVNS. The CDR3 has 14 amino acids, counting the end cysteine and phenylalanine. Only the CDR3 DNA stays, 42 bases, in frame from base 1.